This T cell receptor beta chain was obtained from a study of control samples from healthy donors and cancer patients. Trimming left V 0 bases short and J 8 bases short, with 15 bases between. The germline gives CDR1 SGHRS, CDR2 YFSETQ. The CDR3 has 16 residues. The method was immunoSEQ multiplex PCR; TCRdb's version includes in-frame clones alone and lacks a portion of them. The sample lists some 130,000 clones, 75% to 90% occurring once. The V and J genes are TRBV5-1 and TRBJ1-6; D gene unclear. The receptor was derived from a woman between 25 and 40 years old in good health. The specimen sequenced was blood. Here the CDR3 reads CASSLDPAIPHSPLHF. The CDR3 bases are TGCGCCAGCAGCTTGGACCCAGCAATTCCGCATTCACCCCTCCACTTT.